This T cell receptor (beta chain) originates from a study of shared clonotypes between healthy human individuals. Study-wide points: The generation probabilities recorded for non-shared clonotypes fell below those of clonotypes shared by all four donors. Of the naive CD4 clonotypes, about 5.4% were shared across several donors.

The trim removed 5 bases at V and 0 bases at J, leaving 12 bases unmatched. Germline V gives CDR1 SQVTM, CDR2 ANQGSEA. CDR3 size: 19 residues. In regard to this clone: Its antigen is as yet unknown.

This table comes from immunoSEQ multiplex PCR, and its TCRdb copy is limited to in-frame clones, with some not included. The repertoire includes 2,100,000 or so clones, roughly 95% of them detected once, and roughly 0.13% sits in the top ten. Input material: naive CD4+ T cells sorted from blood. Subset here: CD45RA+ positively selected. The source of this sequence is a man aged 18 to 29 in good health. The chain uses TRBV29-1 and TRBJ2-6; the match to TRBD1 covers 11 bases. CDR3 DNA sequence: TGCAGCGTTCCGATGCGGGACAGGGGGTCTCGCTCTGGGGCCAACGTCCTGACTTTC. Its translation is CSVPMRDRGSRSGANVLTF.